These 20 T cell receptor beta chains came from one sample sequenced in a study of T cells in Graves' hyperthyroidism and ophthalmopathy. Amplified TCR beta CDR3 regions came from RNA transcripts. An initial round of RT-PCR targeting the TCR CDR3 relied on the HTBI primer set. MiXCR, run by TCRdb on the multiplex PCR reads, gives a single entry per CDR3 protein. This table has around 600,000 distinct CDR3 sequences, about 45% appearing once. Specimen: peripheral blood or thyroid tissue (not recorded which). The receptors come from an adult man with Graves' disease, either hyperthyroidism or ophthalmopathy (not recorded which).

This clonotype showed up many times. This chain joins TRBV2 and TRBJ1-1, with D hard to call. V dropped 6 bases and J dropped 2 bases, with 13 bases sitting between them. The CDR3 is 14 residues long. Germline CDR1 SNHLY, CDR2 FYNNEI. The CDR3 DNA is TGTGCCAGCAGGGACCATCAAGGAAACACTGAAGCTTTCTTT. Residues: CASRDHQGNTEAFF.

This clonotype was found many times. The chain has TRBV2 and TRBJ1-5; 8 bases line up with TRBD1. With 1 base clipped from V and 6 bases from J, the junction kept 5 bases outside the gene matches. The CDR3 length is 15 residues. Germline CDR1 and CDR2: SNHLY and FYNNEI. This chain's CDR3 is CASSEGTGFGQPQHF. The CDR3 DNA sequence: TGTGCCAGCAGTGAAGGGACAGGGTTTGGTCAGCCCCAGCATTTT.

The chain joins TRBV7-9 to TRBJ2-7; D tentatively fits TRBD1 or TRBD2 (7 bases each). CDR1 is SEHNR, CDR2 FQNEAQ, per germline (reference sequence). The CDR3 runs 16 residues. Deletions cut 4 bases from V and 4 bases from J, with 20 bases between. The DNA of the CDR3 is TGTGCCAGCAGCTCCGAGGAGCGGGACAGTCGGTACGAGCAGTACTTC. Residues: CASSSEERDSRYEQYF.

The V gene is TRBV29-1, the J gene TRBJ1-1, with no clear D. This CDR3 has 11 residues. V lost 8 bases and J lost 10, with 17 bases in between. Per the germline V gene, CDR1 is SQVTM and CDR2 is ANQGSEA. In DNA, the CDR3 is TGCAGCTTAAACCATGGGCACCCAGCTTTCTTT. Its translation is CSLNHGHPAFF.

The rearrangement links TRBV7-9 to TRBJ1-2; 8 bases are shared with TRBD1. CDR1 is SEHNR, CDR2 FQNEAQ, per germline (reference sequence). This CDR3 has 15 residues. The V and J ends lost 2 bases and 6 bases, in that order; junction bases with no gene match: 8. The DNA of the CDR3 is TGTGCCAGCAGCTTACTGTCCGACAGGGGCGATGGCTACACCTTC. This gives the protein CASSLLSDRGDGYTF.

The chain uses TRBV7-2 and TRBJ1-3; unclear D gene. The germline gives CDR1 SGHTA, CDR2 FQGNSA. V was cut by 6 bases and J by 2 bases, with 11 bases left in between. The CDR3 is 14 amino acids. CDR3 loop: CASSLYGPGNTIYF. CDR3 coding DNA: TGTGCCAGCAGTTTGTATGGCCCTGGAAACACCATATATTTT.

The gene calls are TRBV19 and TRBJ1-1, with a weak D call TRBD1 (5 bases). Trimming took off 2 bases at V and 2 bases at J, with 12 bases between the two ends. Germline V gene sequence: CDR1 LNHDA, CDR2 SQIVND (reference sequence). CDR3 length equals 15 residues. The CDR3 DNA is TGTGCCAGTAGTATACTTCAGGGACTCAACACTGAAGCTTTCTTT. It encodes CASSILQGLNTEAFF.

The V call is TRBV25-1, the J call TRBJ1-4; TRBD1 is a possible D gene (6 bases). The CDR3 length is 13 residues. V shed 7 bases and J shed 5 bases, with 11 bases lying between them. Germline CDR1 MGHDK, CDR2 SYGVNS. The CDR3 loop reads CASIGDTNEKLFF. CDR3 sequence (DNA): TGTGCCAGCATCGGGGACACCAATGAAAAACTGTTTTTT.

This clonotype was seen only a few times. This chain uses TRBV7-8 with TRBJ2-7, with D uncertain. CDR3 length: 16 amino acids. Germline values: CDR1 SGHVS, CDR2 FQNEAQ. The V gene lost 1 base and the J gene lost 3 bases, with 16 bases spanning the gap. The CDR3 DNA reads as TGTGCCAGCAGCTTAGAGGGCCGGACGGGCCGCTACGAGCAGTACTTC. This gives the protein CASSLEGRTGRYEQYF.

This clonotype was seen repeatedly, ten times or more. As DNA, the CDR3 is TGCAGCGTTGGGGGGTCAGTGAGCGATAACTATGGCTACACCTTC. Residues: CSVGGSVSDNYGYTF. The chain couples TRBV29-1 to TRBJ1-2; D may be TRBD1 (5 bases). This CDR3 is 15 amino acids long. The V gene lost 4 bases and the J gene lost 1 base, with 16 bases spanning the gap. Germline CDR1 is SQVTM and CDR2 is ANQGSEA.

The rearrangement links TRBV12-3 or TRBV12-4 to TRBJ1-3, with no clear D. The V and J ends lost 7 bases and 1 base respectively, with 8 bases between them. There are 13 residues in the CDR3. The CDR3 spells CASTTRSGNTIYF. CDR3 sequence (DNA): TGTGCCAGCACTACCCGGTCTGGAAACACCATATATTTT.

This clonotype was recorded a few times. The chain carries TRBV6-5 and TRBJ1-5; D not certain. The CDR3 has 13 amino acids. CDR1 is MNHEY and CDR2 is SVGAGI in the germline V gene. Trimming pared 5 bases from V and 5 bases from J, leaving 10 bases between. DNA of the CDR3: TGTGCCAGCAGTAAGGACCGACATCAGCCCCAGCATTTT. It codes for CASSKDRHQPQHF.

Of note for this clonotype: Germline is not matched at one junction end, which may reflect a read error. The chain combines TRBV7-2 with TRBJ1-5; no definite D call. CDR1 SGHTA and CDR2 FQGNSA come from the germline V gene. This CDR3 is 15 amino acids long. The CDR3 region is CASSQEGAGFQPQHF. DNA for the CDR3: TGCGCCAGCAGCCAAGAAGGTGCGGGGTTCCAGCCCCAGCATTTT.

V and J are TRBV9 and TRBJ1-2, with TRBD1 identical over 7 bases. The CDR3 covers 14 residues. Germline V CDR1 and CDR2: SGDLS, YYNGEE. J gave up 8 bases and V 0 bases, and 7 bases lay outside the gene matches. The chain's CDR3 is CASSVGLTGVGYTF. Here the CDR3 DNA reads TGTGCCAGCAGCGTAGGGCTAACAGGGGTGGGCTACACCTTC.

The sample holds a few counts of this clonotype. The chain combines TRBV7-9 with TRBJ1-2; tentatively, D is TRBD1 (6 bases). Germline assignment: CDR1 SEHNR and CDR2 FQNEAQ (reference sequence). The CDR3 has 13 amino acids. V was clipped by 11 bases and J by 2 bases, with 15 bases between them. CDR3 in DNA: TGTGCCTCCGAAAGGGACATCAACTATGGCTACACCTTC. Its protein product is CASERDINYGYTF.

This clonotype was seen only a few times. The chain links TRBV7-2 to TRBJ2-7; 7 bases map to TRBD2. Germline loops: CDR1 SGHTA, CDR2 FQGNSA. With V trimmed by 1 base and J by 0 bases, 3 bases remained unmatched. CDR3 length: 15 residues. The CDR3: CASSLVGRLSYEQYF. The CDR3 coding sequence is TGTGCCAGCAGCTTAGTCGGGAGGCTCTCCTACGAGCAGTACTTC.

This clonotype has ten or more counts. The genes are TRBV29-1 and TRBJ1-2, with 7 positions matching TRBD1. CDR3 length: 12 residues. V lost 6 bases and J lost 4; bases outside the gene matches: 5. Looked up from germline, CDR1 is SQVTM and CDR2 is ANQGSEA. The CDR3 is CSVRQGGYGYTF. The CDR3 DNA reads TGCAGCGTACGACAGGGTGGCTATGGCTACACCTTC. Variable domain in full (rest from reference TRBV29-1 and TRBJ1-2): SAVISQKPSRDICQRGTSLTIQCQVDSQVTMMFWYRQQPGQSLTLIATANQGSEATYESGFVIDKFPISRPNLTFSTLTVSNMSPEDSSIYLCSVRQGGYGYTFGSGTRLTVV.

J is TRBJ2-5 and V is TRBV2, with 12 bases lining up with TRBD1. The CDR3 sequence is 14 residues long. The V segment lost 10 bases and the J segment 6 bases; nucleotides outside the gene matches: 9. Germline CDR1 and CDR2: SNHLY and FYNNEI. The CDR3 spells CAIGRDRGRKTQYF. As DNA, the CDR3 is TGTGCCATCGGCCGGGACAGGGGGCGAAAGACCCAGTACTTC.

On this clonotype itself: The junction shows a germline mismatch at one end, possibly a read error. As DNA, the CDR3 is TGCGCCGGCAGCTTGGGCCAGGCCGTTGTGACCCAGTACTTC. This codes for CAGSLGQAVVTQYF. V and J are TRBV5-1 and TRBJ2-5; D gene uncertain. This CDR3 is 14 amino acids long. Germline V gives CDR1 SGHRS, CDR2 YFSETQ.

This clonotype was recorded a few times. A read error may be the cause here, since a much bigger clone is one base away. This chain uses TRBV9 with TRBJ1-1, with 8 bases that match TRBD1. The CDR3 has 11 residues. With V trimmed by 5 bases and J by 6 bases, 0 bases remained unmatched. Germline-derived CDR1 and CDR2 are SGDLS and YYNGEE. The CDR3 region is CASRQGAEAFF. CDR3 DNA: TGTGCCAGCAGACAGGGGGCTGAAGCTTTCTTT.